The T cell receptor beta chain under discussion was sequenced for a study of T cell repertoires in cytomegalovirus infection. In its sample, this clonotype was seen a few times. Its antigen is unidentified. The junction departs from the called germline gene at one end, perhaps through a read error. TCRdb re-called the reads with MiXCR, one entry per CDR3 protein. The sample lists roughly 500,000 distinct CDR3 sequences, around 30% occurring once. CDR3 length: 14 residues. This TCR was sampled from a human donor in good health (CMV status not recorded). Some clones in this sample may be carry-over from other donors' samples. The chain links TRBV12-3 or TRBV12-4 to TRBJ2-1, with 9 bases matching TRBD1. This specimen consisted of cultured PBMCs, obtained from culture after CMV antigen stimulation. CDR3 nucleotide sequence: TGTGCCAGCAGATTAGGACAGGGGTACAATGAGCAGTTCTTC. It translates to CASRLGQGYNEQFF.